A single sample is the source of the 19 T cell receptor beta chains below, sequenced in a study of blood T cell repertoires in COVID-19. Assay: immunoSEQ multiplex PCR; the TCRdb copy retains only in-frame clones and omits some. The sample consists of a few hundred thousand clones, approximately 91% of them appearing once. The specimen was PBMCs or T cells enriched from blood (not recorded which). These receptors were taken from a human donor in a cohort exposed to, infected with or recovered from COVID-19 (not recorded which). The donor label of this sample is uncertain.

The chain has TRBV7-9 and TRBJ1-1; D call uncertain. Germline CDR1 is SEHNR and CDR2 is FQNEAQ (reference sequence). The CDR3 is 16 residues long. Trimming left V 4 bases short and J 1 base short, with 16 bases between. The DNA for the CDR3 is TGTGCCAGCAGCTCCGCGGTCCGGAGTCAGAACACTGAAGCTTTCTTT. Protein sequence: CASSSAVRSQNTEAFF.

The rearrangement joins TRBV29-1 to TRBJ2-4, with D possibly being TRBD2 (7 bases). The CDR3 length is 15 residues. Germline CDR1 SQVTM, CDR2 ANQGSEA. Trimming removed 7 bases from V and 1 base from J, with 17 bases in between. CDR3 residues: CSALRGAGAKNIQYF. The CDR3 DNA reads TGCAGCGCCCTTCGGGGGGCGGGGGCCAAAAACATTCAGTACTTC.

The V and J genes are TRBV7-7 and TRBJ1-2, with D unresolved. This CDR3 region has 15 residues. Per the germline V gene, CDR1 is SSHAT and CDR2 is FNYEAQ (reference sequence). Trimming took 5 bases from V and 8 from J, leaving 21 bases between them. CDR3 nucleotides: TGTGCCAGCAGCAAAGCAGAGCGAGCCCTTTCGGGCTACACCTTC. It yields the protein CASSKAERALSGYTF.

The CDR3 region has the DNA TGCAGGGCAGACAGGGAATACGAGCAGTACTTC. Encoded protein: CRADREYEQYF. The genes are TRBV20-1 and TRBJ2-7, with TRBD1 matching over 7 bases. Per the germline V gene, CDR1 is DFQATT and CDR2 is SNEGSKA (reference sequence). There are 11 residues in the CDR3.

The chain links TRBV19 to TRBJ1-1; tentative D call: TRBD1 (6 bases). V shed 1 base and J shed 6 bases, with 9 bases lying between them. The CDR3 sequence is 13 residues long. CDR1 is LNHDA and CDR2 is SQIVND in the germline V gene (reference sequence). The CDR3 region is CASSIASGAEAFF. For the CDR3, the DNA is TGTGCCAGTAGTATAGCTTCAGGGGCTGAAGCTTTCTTT.

The V gene is TRBV13, the J gene TRBJ1-3; D is unresolved. This CDR3 is 15 amino acids long. CDR1 and CDR2 from the germline V gene are PRHDT and FYEKMQ (reference sequence). V was trimmed by 6 bases and J by 0 bases, leaving 12 bases between them. CDR3 nucleotides: TGTGCCAGCAGTTTCCGGGTCTCCTCTGGAAACACCATATATTTT. It yields the protein CASSFRVSSGNTIYF.

The genes are TRBV18 and TRBJ2-7; tentative D call: TRBD2 (5 bases). The CDR3 sequence is 15 residues long. V shed 2 bases and J shed 3 bases, with 14 bases lying between them. Per the germline V gene, CDR1 is KGHSH and CDR2 is LQKENI. The CDR3 region is CASSPASRADYEQYF. The CDR3 nucleotides are TGTGCCAGCTCACCAGCTTCGCGGGCGGACTACGAGCAGTACTTC.

This rearrangement joins TRBV6-5 to TRBJ2-5, with 10 bases fitting TRBD2. V gave up 5 bases and J gave up 5 bases; unmatched junction bases: 8. Germline lookup yields CDR1 MNHEY and CDR2 SVGAGI. The CDR3 is 15 amino acids. This chain's CDR3 is CASSTSGGDGETQYF. CDR3 DNA: TGTGCCAGCAGTACGAGCGGGGGGGACGGGGAGACCCAGTACTTC.

The V call is TRBV4-1, the J call TRBJ2-1, with D unresolved. Trimming removed 1 base at V and 10 bases at J, with 11 bases between. Germline CDR1 MGHRA, CDR2 YSYEKL. This CDR3 is built from 13 residues. For the CDR3, the DNA is TGCGCCAGCAGCCAAGTTACAGTTCAGGAGCAGTTCTTC. It translates to CASSQVTVQEQFF.

The chain employs TRBV4-2 and TRBJ1-3, with 11 bases matching TRBD1. Germline-derived CDR1 and CDR2 are LGHNA and YNFKEQ. The junction had 5 bases not matched to a gene; V was cut back by 4 bases and J by 3 bases. The CDR3 length is 16 residues. CDR3 residues: CASSPLDRGHGNTIYF. The CDR3 DNA follows: TGTGCCAGCAGCCCCTTGGACAGGGGGCATGGAAACACCATATATTTT.

The gene calls are TRBV5-4 and TRBJ1-1, with unresolved D. V was cut by 4 bases and J by 2 bases, with 9 bases left in between. CDR1 and CDR2 (germline): SGHNT, YYREEE (reference sequence). The CDR3 loop spans 13 amino acids. The chain's CDR3 is CASSQQLNTEAFF. The CDR3 region has the DNA TGTGCCAGCAGCCAACAGTTAAACACTGAAGCTTTCTTT.

CDR3 nucleotide sequence: TGTGCCAGCAGACCGACAGGGATAATCACTGAAGCTTTCTTT. Protein product: CASRPTGIITEAFF. This chain joins TRBV5-4 and TRBJ1-1; 7 bases are a match to TRBD1. Unmatched junction bases numbered 8, after V lost 5 bases and J lost 4 bases. The CDR3 is 14 residues long. The germline CDR1 and CDR2 sequences are SGHNT and YYREEE (reference sequence).

This sequence joins TRBV9 and TRBJ2-3; 15 bases map to TRBD2. The CDR3 is 18 residues long. Unmatched junction bases numbered 6, after V lost 2 bases and J lost 2 bases. CDR1 is SGDLS, CDR2 YYNGEE, per germline. CDR3 coding DNA: TGTGCCAGCAGCGTGCGGACTAGCGGGGGGGCCGACACAGATACGCAGTATTTT. Translated, it gives CASSVRTSGGADTDTQYF.

V gene TRBV5-4 combines with J gene TRBJ1-5, with TRBD1 identical over 8 bases. Per the germline V gene, CDR1 is SGHNT and CDR2 is YYREEE (reference sequence). The V segment lost 4 bases and the J segment 2 bases; nucleotides outside the gene matches: 2. This CDR3 contains 14 residues. This chain's CDR3 is CASSIQGGNQPQHF. The CDR3 nucleotides are TGTGCCAGCAGCATACAGGGGGGCAATCAGCCCCAGCATTTT.

This sequence joins TRBV14 and TRBJ1-5; TRBD1 matches at 8 bases. The CDR3 has 16 residues. The germline V gene encodes CDR1 SGHDN and CDR2 FVKESK. V was pared by 8 bases and J by 4 bases, with 13 bases of the junction left unmatched. The CDR3 coding sequence is TGTGCCAGCGGATACCGGGACAGGCCCTATAATCAGCCCCAGCATTTT. Its translation: CASGYRDRPYNQPQHF.

This clone was seen a few times. The rearrangement links TRBV27 to TRBJ1-2; no clear D. This CDR3 is built from 15 residues. Trimming pared 2 bases from V and 8 bases from J, leaving 18 bases between. Germline V gene lookup returns CDR1 MNHEY and CDR2 SMNVEV (reference sequence). This chain's CDR3 is CASSLGPGGHGGYTF. Here the CDR3 DNA reads TGTGCCAGCAGTTTAGGTCCAGGAGGGCATGGCGGCTACACCTTC.

The chain's CDR3 is CASSRDRYYEQYF. The DNA for the CDR3 is TGCGCCAGCAGCCGGGACAGATACTACGAGCAGTACTTC. The chain is built from TRBV5-1 and TRBJ2-7; TRBD1 aligns across 7 bases. Germline V gene data show CDR1 as SGHRS and CDR2 as YFSETQ. V was pared by 4 bases and J by 3 bases, with 4 bases of the junction left unmatched. The CDR3 covers 13 residues.

The J gene is TRBJ1-6, the V gene TRBV6-5; the D gene is possibly TRBD1 (6 bases). The CDR3 is 14 amino acids. Germline V gene lookup returns CDR1 MNHEY and CDR2 SVGAGI. With 6 bases removed from V and 10 bases from J, the gap between germline ends came to 16 bases. CDR3 in amino acids: CASSLQGSWSPLHF. In DNA, the CDR3 is TGTGCCAGCAGCCTGCAGGGGAGTTGGTCACCCCTCCACTTT.

A single count supports this clone. This chain links TRBV19 with TRBJ1-3, with D possibly TRBD1 on 5 matching bases. In germline, CDR1 is LNHDA, CDR2 SQIVND (reference sequence). V lost 2 bases and J 0 bases, leaving 11 bases between the germline ends. This CDR3 spans 16 amino acids. The CDR3 loop reads CASSIYRTNSGNTIYF. The CDR3, as DNA: TGTGCCAGTAGTATATACAGGACCAACTCTGGAAACACCATATATTTT. Supplemented by reference TRBV19 and TRBJ1-3, the full variable domain reads DGGITQSPKYLFRKEGQNVTLSCEQNLNHDAMYWYRQDPGQGLRLIYYSQIVNDFQKGDIAEGYSVSREKKESFPLTVTSAQKNPTAFYLCASSIYRTNSGNTIYFGEGSWLTVV.